This passage covers 29 T cell receptor beta chains from one sample sequenced in a study of blood T cells in healthy people across ages. A sample-barcoded 5' primer and a J-beta primer mix were used in a second PCR of about 7 to 12 cycles. TCRdb redid the calling of the 5' RACE reads with MiXCR, one entry per CDR3 protein. The table shows hundreds of thousands of distinct CDR3 sequences, with around 50% occurring only once. Sequenced: blood. The receptors stem from a man aged 40-49 years in good health.

The chain combines TRBV14 with TRBJ2-3; no clear D gene. The germline V gene has CDR1 SGHDN and CDR2 FVKESK. This CDR3 spans 15 amino acids. The V end was cut by 4 bases, the J end by 2 bases, with 13 bases between. The CDR3 DNA reads TGTGCCAGCAGCCTTCGGACCGGGTACACAGATACGCAGTATTTT. Amino acids: CASSLRTGYTDTQYF.

In its sample, this clonotype was seen once. One end of the junction is discordant with germline, which a read error may explain. The J gene is TRBJ2-5, the V gene TRBV5-6; D gene uncertain. This CDR3 is 19 amino acids long. Germline V lookup: CDR1 SGHDT, CDR2 YYEEEE. The CDR3 is CASSLGFKRDEPDQETQYF. CDR3 nucleotide sequence: TGTGCCAGCAGCTTGGGGTTCAAAAGAGACGAACCCGACCAGGAGACCCAGTACTTC.

V gene TRBV3-1 combines with J gene TRBJ2-3, with TRBD2 as a possible D gene (7 bases). Germline CDR1 is LGHDT and CDR2 is YNNKEL (reference sequence). The CDR3 has 16 residues. Trimming took 2 bases from V and 2 from J, leaving 14 bases between them. CDR3 loop: CASSQRGGAYTDTQYF. In DNA form, the CDR3 reads TGTGCCAGCAGCCAAAGGGGGGGAGCCTACACAGATACGCAGTATTTT.

The genes are TRBV10-3 and TRBJ2-1, with TRBD1 matching 7 bases. The CDR3 is 14 residues long. V gave up 8 bases and J gave up 15 bases; unmatched junction bases: 19. Germline CDR1 and CDR2: ENHRY and SYGVKD. The chain's CDR3 is CAIRFEDRDSAPFF. CDR3 nucleotide sequence: TGTGCCATCCGGTTTGAAGACCGGGACAGCGCACCGTTCTTC.

The gene calls are TRBV6-1 and TRBJ1-2, with D possibly being TRBD1 (5 bases). This CDR3 has 14 residues. Trimming pared 2 bases from V and 4 bases from J, leaving 11 bases between. Germline loops: CDR1 MNHNS, CDR2 SASEGT. The chain's CDR3 is CASSESSRAYGYTF. The CDR3 DNA sequence: TGTGCCAGCAGTGAAAGCTCCAGGGCCTATGGCTACACCTTC.

The chain is built from TRBV13 and TRBJ2-7, with 12 bases that match TRBD2. The J segment lost 3 bases and the V segment lost 4 bases, leaving 7 bases of the junction unmatched. Germline CDR1 and CDR2: PRHDT and FYEKMQ (reference sequence). This CDR3 spans 16 amino acids. CDR3 bases: TGTGCCAGCAGCTCCCAGACTAGCGGGAGTCGCTACGAGCAGTACTTC. It codes for CASSSQTSGSRYEQYF.

The chain couples TRBV6-2 or TRBV6-3 to TRBJ2-1, with a tentative D call TRBD2 (5 bases). The CDR3 is made up of 16 amino acids. CDR1 and CDR2 (germline): MNHEY, SVGEGT. V was trimmed by 0 bases and J by 0 bases, leaving 9 bases between them. The CDR3 DNA is TGTGCCAGCAGTTACTCACTAGTGGACTCCTACAATGAGCAGTTCTTC. It codes for CASSYSLVDSYNEQFF.

The rearrangement links TRBV7-3 to TRBJ1-5, with D unresolved. Trimming pared 0 bases from V and 2 bases from J, leaving 8 bases between. The CDR3 spans 15 residues. Per the germline V gene, CDR1 is SGHTA and CDR2 is FQGTGA. CDR3 bases: TGTGCCAGCAGCTTAACCGCCGGGGGCAATCAGCCCCAGCATTTT. Its protein product is CASSLTAGGNQPQHF.

This chain joins TRBV28 and TRBJ2-7; tentative D call: TRBD1 (5 bases). The CDR3 length is 11 residues. Per germline, CDR1 MDHEN and CDR2 SYDVKM. Deletions cut 8 bases from V and 4 bases from J, with 9 bases between. The CDR3 DNA follows: TGTGCCAGCTCTACAGGTTACGAGCAGTACTTC. Protein sequence: CASSTGYEQYF.

The V and J genes are TRBV20-1 and TRBJ1-3; 8 bases fit TRBD1. Germline V gene data show CDR1 as DFQATT and CDR2 as SNEGSKA (reference sequence). The CDR3 totals 15 residues. V dropped 6 bases and J dropped 2; count of bases not matched to a gene: 9. CDR3 nucleotides: TGCAGTGCCCCATCCCCGACAGGGGCTGGAAACACCATATATTTT. This codes for CSAPSPTGAGNTIYF.

The chain is built from TRBV6-2 or TRBV6-3 and TRBJ2-4, with TRBD2 matching 8 bases. Germline CDR1 reads MNHEY; CDR2 reads SVGEGT. The trim removed 2 bases at V and 13 bases at J, leaving 4 bases unmatched. The CDR3 is 12 residues long. The CDR3 reads CASSYAGGRQYF. CDR3 nucleotides: TGTGCCAGCAGTTACGCGGGAGGACGGCAGTACTTC.

This chain connects TRBV20-1 to TRBJ1-3, with D uncertain. Deletions cut 5 bases from V and 1 base from J, with 15 bases between. CDR1 and CDR2 from the germline V gene are DFQATT and SNEGSKA (reference sequence). The length of the CDR3 is 15 residues. The CDR3 loop is CSAPAAEFSGNTIYF. The CDR3 DNA sequence: TGCAGTGCTCCCGCGGCAGAGTTTTCTGGAAACACCATATATTTT.

The rearrangement links TRBV25-1 to TRBJ2-1, with D perhaps matching TRBD2 (6 bases). This CDR3 has 15 amino acids. Per the germline V gene, CDR1 is MGHDK and CDR2 is SYGVNS. Trimming left V 3 bases short and J 5 bases short, with 14 bases between. The CDR3 here is CASSDPGLPNNEQFF. CDR3 nucleotide sequence: TGTGCCAGCAGTGATCCGGGACTCCCCAACAATGAGCAGTTCTTC.

This clonotype occurred a few times. The chain couples TRBV4-2 to TRBJ2-6; D is ambiguous. CDR3 size: 16 residues. Per germline, CDR1 LGHNA and CDR2 YNFKEQ. V lost 2 bases and J lost 6, with 14 bases in between. The CDR3 is CASSQWTGSEANVLTF. In DNA form, the CDR3 reads TGTGCCAGCAGCCAATGGACCGGTTCAGAGGCCAACGTCCTGACTTTC.

This rearrangement joins TRBV5-1 to TRBJ2-1; 13 bases match TRBD2. J gave up 8 bases and V 2 bases, and 10 bases lay outside the gene matches. This CDR3 spans 17 amino acids. The germline CDR1 and CDR2 sequences are SGHRS and YFSETQ. This chain's CDR3 is CASSFTRTSGGLDEQFF. The DNA for the CDR3 is TGCGCCAGCAGCTTCACTAGGACTAGCGGGGGATTGGATGAGCAGTTCTTC.

V gene TRBV6-1 combines with J gene TRBJ2-6; tentatively, D is TRBD1 (6 bases). CDR1 and CDR2 from the germline V gene are MNHNS and SASEGT. Trimming shortened V by 3 bases and J by 2 bases, and 8 bases separated the two germline ends. This CDR3 has 15 amino acids. The CDR3 nucleotides read TGTGCCAGCAGTGACTACAGGGCTGGGGCCAACGTCCTGACTTTC. It is translated as CASSDYRAGANVLTF.

This rearrangement joins TRBV2 to TRBJ1-2; TRBD1 agrees at 7 bases. Looked up from germline, CDR1 is SNHLY and CDR2 is FYNNEI. The CDR3 is made up of 17 amino acids. The V and J ends lost 2 bases and 4 bases, in that order; junction bases with no gene match: 13. CDR3 nucleotide sequence: TGTGCCAGCAGTGAATTGGGGGGACAGCTCGATGGCTATGGCTACACCTTC. As protein: CASSELGGQLDGYGYTF.

This clonotype was counted a few times. This chain connects TRBV7-8 to TRBJ2-3, with 10 bases that match TRBD2. The V and J ends lost 6 bases and 0 bases, in that order; junction bases with no gene match: 15. CDR3 length: 19 amino acids. Germline CDR1 is SGHVS and CDR2 is FQNEAQ. CDR3 coding DNA: TGTGCCAGCAGGGGTGGGGGACTAGCGCCGACCAGTAGCACAGATACGCAGTATTTT. The encoded protein is CASRGGGLAPTSSTDTQYF. Combining the CDR3 with reference TRBV7-8 and TRBJ2-3 gives the whole variable domain GAGVSQSPRYKVAKRGQDVALRCDPISGHVSLFWYQQALGQGPEFLTYFQNEAQLDKSGLPSDRFFAERPEGSVSTLKIQRTQQEDSAVYLCASRGGGLAPTSSTDTQYFGPGTRLTVL.

This clonotype was detected only a few times. The V and J genes are TRBV7-3 and TRBJ2-5; D is unresolved. This CDR3 spans 13 amino acids. Germline CDR1 and CDR2: SGHTA and FQGTGA. Trimming pared 2 bases from V and 5 bases from J, leaving 9 bases between. CDR3 protein: CASSLGQRETQYF. The CDR3 DNA reads as TGTGCCAGCAGCTTAGGGCAAAGGGAGACCCAGTACTTC.

This chain links TRBV11-3 with TRBJ2-3; the match to TRBD2 covers 8 bases. The J segment lost 0 bases and the V segment lost 5 bases, leaving 7 bases of the junction unmatched. Germline V CDR1 and CDR2: SGHNT, YENEEA. This CDR3 is 16 amino acids long. CDR3 in DNA: TGTGCCAGCAGCCGAAGCGGGAGAACGAGCACAGATACGCAGTATTTT. Its translation is CASSRSGRTSTDTQYF.

This clonotype has more than one count but fewer than ten. DNA of the CDR3: TGCAGTGCTAATCCAGGGGGGGGTTTTACAGATACGCAGTATTTT. It specifies CSANPGGGFTDTQYF. The chain is built from TRBV20-1 and TRBJ2-3; D may be TRBD1 or TRBD2 (7 bases each). Deletions cut 4 bases from V and 3 bases from J, with 17 bases between. The CDR3 is 15 amino acids. The germline gives CDR1 DFQATT, CDR2 SNEGSKA (reference sequence).

The CDR3 here is CASSDVASYGYTF. CDR3 sequence (DNA): TGTGCCAGCAGTGATGTGGCGAGCTATGGCTACACCTTC. The V and J genes are TRBV25-1 and TRBJ1-2; unclear D gene. The germline V gene encodes CDR1 MGHDK and CDR2 SYGVNS. V lost 3 bases, J lost 4 bases, and 9 bases lay in between. This CDR3 contains 13 residues.

This sequence joins TRBV7-9 and TRBJ2-7; TRBD2 matches at 9 bases. The V segment lost 5 bases and the J segment 7 bases; nucleotides outside the gene matches: 18. The CDR3 has 17 amino acids. Germline V gene data show CDR1 as SEHNR and CDR2 as FQNEAQ (reference sequence). CDR3 amino acids: CASSGTGTSPPYNEQYF. In nucleotides, the CDR3 is TGTGCCAGCAGCGGAACAGGGACTAGCCCCCCGTACAATGAGCAGTACTTC.

This sequence joins TRBV4-3 and TRBJ1-1; D ambiguous. Germline assignment: CDR1 LGHNA and CDR2 YSLEER. CDR3 size: 15 residues. V was trimmed by 0 bases and J by 6 bases, leaving 14 bases between them. The CDR3 DNA sequence: TGCGCCAGCAGCCAAGAAGGTCACCTCGGCGCTGAAGCTTTCTTT. Protein: CASSQEGHLGAEAFF.

The CDR3 loop is CSVAWTGDNEQYF. The CDR3 nucleotides are TGCAGCGTTGCCTGGACAGGGGACAATGAGCAGTACTTC. The chain employs TRBV29-1 and TRBJ2-1, with TRBD1 matching 9 bases. The J call may be faulty, since TRBJ2-7 better matches the DNA end. The CDR3 contains 13 residues. The germline gives CDR1 SQVTM, CDR2 ANQGSEA.

This clonotype turned up a few times. The chain carries TRBV6-2 or TRBV6-3 and TRBJ1-1; D might be TRBD1 (6 bases). Trimming removed 5 bases at V and 5 bases at J, with 18 bases between. The CDR3 is 15 amino acids. Germline CDR1 MNHEY, CDR2 SVGEGT. Here the CDR3 reads CASSATQGERTEAFF. DNA for the CDR3: TGTGCCAGCAGTGCAACACAGGGCGAGCGGACTGAAGCTTTCTTT.

This clonotype was found a few times. The rearrangement joins TRBV20-1 to TRBJ2-7; 7 bases line up with TRBD1. This CDR3 is built from 15 residues. With V trimmed by 1 base and J by 2 bases, 8 bases remained unmatched. Germline V gene lookup returns CDR1 DFQATT and CDR2 SNEGSKA (reference sequence). The CDR3 nucleotides read TGCAGTGCTAGAGGCGAGACAGGGTTGGCCTACGAGCAGTACTTC. As protein: CSARGETGLAYEQYF.

V and J are TRBV20-1 and TRBJ2-2; 11 nucleotides line up with TRBD2. Germline CDR1 is DFQATT and CDR2 is SNEGSKA (reference sequence). The CDR3 contains 20 residues. V dropped 0 bases and J dropped 3; count of bases not matched to a gene: 15. The CDR3 here is CSARDIDLETSGVHTGELFF. The CDR3 DNA is TGCAGTGCTAGAGACATTGATTTAGAGACTAGCGGGGTCCACACCGGGGAGCTGTTTTTT.

This chain links TRBV6-5 with TRBJ2-4; the D is unclear. The DNA end favors TRBJ2-7, so the J call may be wrong. From germline, CDR1 is MNHEY and CDR2 SVGAGI. CDR3 length: 14 residues. The CDR3 nucleotides are TGTGCCAGCAGTTACGATTGGGGTACCTACGAGCAGTACTTC. Its translation is CASSYDWGTYEQYF.